This T cell receptor (beta chain) was identified in a study of CD8 T cells in Susac syndrome. Study observations and caveats: As acknowledged by the study, its TCR sequencing and HLA analysis included a relatively small number of individuals.

With random hexamers, reverse transcription was performed on roughly 0.5 to 1 ug of RNA. Multiplex PCR with immunoSEQ amplified the TCR beta CDR3 across 54 Vbeta and 13 Jbeta. TCRdb processed the immunoSEQ multiplex PCR reads anew with MiXCR; each CDR3 protein has one entry. The table has about 130,000 distinct CDR3 sequences, more than 90% seen once; the top ten hold around 0.12%. On this clonotype: Its antigen remains unidentified.

J gave up 8 bases and V 8 bases, and 11 bases lay outside the gene matches. CDR1 is SNHLY, CDR2 FYNNEI, per germline. The length of the CDR3 is 14 residues. Sequencing of TCR beta, carried out with a high-throughput approach, was applied to CD8+ and CD4+ T cells from the blood. FACS enriched CD8+ TEMRA cells, while bulk CD8+ and CD4+ were negatively isolated. The TCR comes from a human donor in good health. The rearrangement joins TRBV2 to TRBJ2-3; 9 bases map to TRBD2. The sequenced material came from CD4+ T cells from PBMCs. The DNA of the CDR3 is TGTGCCAGCCGGCGGGAGGGCCTTAAAGCTACGCAGTATTTT. Amino acids: CASRREGLKATQYF.